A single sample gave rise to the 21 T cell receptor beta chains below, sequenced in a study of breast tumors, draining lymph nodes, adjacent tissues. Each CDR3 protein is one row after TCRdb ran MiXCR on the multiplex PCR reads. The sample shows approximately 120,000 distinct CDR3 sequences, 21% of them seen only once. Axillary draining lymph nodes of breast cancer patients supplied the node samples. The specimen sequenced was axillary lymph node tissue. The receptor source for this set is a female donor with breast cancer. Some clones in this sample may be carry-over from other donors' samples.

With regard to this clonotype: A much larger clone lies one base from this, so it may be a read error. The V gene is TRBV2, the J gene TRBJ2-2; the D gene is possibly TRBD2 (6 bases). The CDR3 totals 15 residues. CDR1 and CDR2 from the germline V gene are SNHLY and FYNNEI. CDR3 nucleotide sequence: TGTGCCAGCAGTGAAGTAGCGGCCACAAGTGGGGAGCTGTCTTTT. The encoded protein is CASSEVAATSGELSF. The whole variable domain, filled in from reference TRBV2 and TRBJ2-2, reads EPEVTQTPSHQVTQMGQEVILRCVPISNHLYFYWYRQILGQKVEFLVSFYNNEISEKSEIFDDQFSVERPDGSNFTLKIRSTKLEDSAMYFCASSEVAATSGELSFGEGSRLTVL.

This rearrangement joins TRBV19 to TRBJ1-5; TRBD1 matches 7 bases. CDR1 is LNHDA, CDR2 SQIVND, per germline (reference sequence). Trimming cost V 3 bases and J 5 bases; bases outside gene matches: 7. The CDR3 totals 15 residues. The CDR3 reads CASSMSSGGHQPQHF. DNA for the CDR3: TGTGCCAGTAGTATGTCGTCAGGGGGACATCAGCCCCAGCATTTT.

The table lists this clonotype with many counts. This CDR3 reads CATSTRQGGETQYF. CDR3 bases: TGTGCCACCAGCACAAGACAGGGCGGGGAGACCCAGTACTTC. The chain uses TRBV15 and TRBJ2-5, with TRBD1 identical over 7 bases. Germline V gene lookup returns CDR1 LNHNV and CDR2 YYDKDF (reference sequence). Germline trimming cut 4 bases from V and 5 bases from J; bases unmatched to any gene: 7. The CDR3 runs 14 residues.

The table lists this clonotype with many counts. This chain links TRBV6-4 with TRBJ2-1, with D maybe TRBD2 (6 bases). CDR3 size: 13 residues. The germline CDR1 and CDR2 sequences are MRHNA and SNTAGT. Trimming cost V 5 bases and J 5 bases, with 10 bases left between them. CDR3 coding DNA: TGTGCCAGCAGTAAGGCTAGCGACAATGAGCAGTTCTTC. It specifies CASSKASDNEQFF.

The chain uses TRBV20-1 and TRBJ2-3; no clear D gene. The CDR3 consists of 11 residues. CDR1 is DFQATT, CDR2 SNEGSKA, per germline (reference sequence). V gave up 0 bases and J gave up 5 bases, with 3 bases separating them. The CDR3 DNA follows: TGCAGTGCTAGAGAGGGAGATACGCAGTATTTT. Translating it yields CSAREGDTQYF.

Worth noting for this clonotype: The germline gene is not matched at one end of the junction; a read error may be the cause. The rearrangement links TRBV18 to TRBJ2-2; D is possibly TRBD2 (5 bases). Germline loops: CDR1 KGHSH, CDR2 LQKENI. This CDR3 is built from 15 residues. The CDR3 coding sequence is TGTGCCAACTCACTTAACGAGGGAAACACCGGGGAGCTGTTTTTT. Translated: CANSLNEGNTGELFF.

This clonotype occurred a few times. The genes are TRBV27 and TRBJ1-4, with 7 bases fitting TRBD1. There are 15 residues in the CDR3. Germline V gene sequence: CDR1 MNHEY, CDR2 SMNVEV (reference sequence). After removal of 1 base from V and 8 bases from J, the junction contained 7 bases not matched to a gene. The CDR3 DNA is TGTGCCAGCAGTTTATACGCAGGGGGTTACGAAAAACTGTTTTTT. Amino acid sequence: CASSLYAGGYEKLFF.

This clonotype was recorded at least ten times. CDR3 nucleotide sequence: TGTGCCAGCAGCCTCTCCCCTCCCCGGGGGGGGACCCAGTACTTC. Protein product: CASSLSPPRGGTQYF. This chain connects TRBV28 to TRBJ2-5, with 8 bases fitting TRBD2. The CDR3 has 15 amino acids. CDR1 and CDR2 (germline): MDHEN, SYDVKM. The junction had 13 bases not matched to a gene; V was cut back by 6 bases and J by 7 bases.

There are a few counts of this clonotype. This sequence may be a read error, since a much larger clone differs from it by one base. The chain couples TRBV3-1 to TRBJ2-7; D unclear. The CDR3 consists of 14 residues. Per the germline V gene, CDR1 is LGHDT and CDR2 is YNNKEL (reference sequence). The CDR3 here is CASSQDVGGQEQCF. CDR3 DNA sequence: TGTGCCAGCAGCCAAGATGTTGGCGGCCAAGAGCAGTGCTTC.

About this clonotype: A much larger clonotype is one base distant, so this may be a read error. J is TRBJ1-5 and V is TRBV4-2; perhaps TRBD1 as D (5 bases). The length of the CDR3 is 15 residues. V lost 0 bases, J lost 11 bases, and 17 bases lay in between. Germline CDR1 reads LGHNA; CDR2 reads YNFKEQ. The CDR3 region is CASSQEYRQGVTQHF. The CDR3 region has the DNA TGTGCCAGCAGCCAAGAGTACAGGCAAGGTGTGACCCAGCATTTT.

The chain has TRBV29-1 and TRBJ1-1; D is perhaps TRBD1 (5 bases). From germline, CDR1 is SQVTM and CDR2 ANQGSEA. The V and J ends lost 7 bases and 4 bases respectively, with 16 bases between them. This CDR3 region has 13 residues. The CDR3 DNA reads TGCAGCGCCGGAACGGGACTCTTCACTGAAGCTTTCTTT. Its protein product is CSAGTGLFTEAFF.

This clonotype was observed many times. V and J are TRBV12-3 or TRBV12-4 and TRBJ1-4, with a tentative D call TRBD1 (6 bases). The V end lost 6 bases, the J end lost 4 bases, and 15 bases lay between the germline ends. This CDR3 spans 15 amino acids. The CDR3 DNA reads TGTGCCAGCAGACCCCACAGGGATTATAATGAAAAACTGTTTTTT. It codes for CASRPHRDYNEKLFF.

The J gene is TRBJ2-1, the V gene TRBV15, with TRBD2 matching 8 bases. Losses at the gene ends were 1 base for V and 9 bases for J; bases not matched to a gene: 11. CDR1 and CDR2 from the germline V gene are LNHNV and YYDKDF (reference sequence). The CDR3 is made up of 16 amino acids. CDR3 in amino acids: CATSRGGPSGSSEQFF. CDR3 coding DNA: TGTGCCACCAGCAGAGGCGGGCCTAGCGGGTCGAGTGAGCAGTTCTTC.

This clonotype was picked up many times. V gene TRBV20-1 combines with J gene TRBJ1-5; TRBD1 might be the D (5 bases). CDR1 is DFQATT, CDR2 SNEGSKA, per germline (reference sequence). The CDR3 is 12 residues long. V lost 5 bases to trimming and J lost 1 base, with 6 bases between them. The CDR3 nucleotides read TGCAGTGCTGGGGACAGCAATCAGCCCCAGCATTTT. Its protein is CSAGDSNQPQHF.

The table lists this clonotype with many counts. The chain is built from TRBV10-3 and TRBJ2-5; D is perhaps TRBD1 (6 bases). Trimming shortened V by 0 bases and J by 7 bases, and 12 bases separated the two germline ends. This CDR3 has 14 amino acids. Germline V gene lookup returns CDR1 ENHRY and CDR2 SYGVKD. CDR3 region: CAISESTGPGTQYF. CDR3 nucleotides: TGTGCCATCAGTGAGTCGACAGGCCCAGGGACCCAGTACTTC.

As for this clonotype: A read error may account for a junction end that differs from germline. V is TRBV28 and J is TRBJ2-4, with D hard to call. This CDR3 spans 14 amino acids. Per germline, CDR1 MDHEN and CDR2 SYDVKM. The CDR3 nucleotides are TGTGCCGGCAGTTTAAGGGTAGCCAAAAACATTCAGTACTTC. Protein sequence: CAGSLRVAKNIQYF.

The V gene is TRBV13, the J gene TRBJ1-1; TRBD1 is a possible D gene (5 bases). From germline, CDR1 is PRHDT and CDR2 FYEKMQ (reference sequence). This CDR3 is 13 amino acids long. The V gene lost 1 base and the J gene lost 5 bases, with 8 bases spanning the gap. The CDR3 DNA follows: TGTGCCAGCAGCTTAGTGGGGGAGACTGAAGCTTTCTTT. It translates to CASSLVGETEAFF.

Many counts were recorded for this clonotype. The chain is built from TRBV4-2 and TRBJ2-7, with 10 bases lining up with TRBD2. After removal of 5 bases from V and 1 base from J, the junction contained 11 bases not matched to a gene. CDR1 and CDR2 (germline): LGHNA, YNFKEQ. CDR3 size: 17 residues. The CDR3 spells CASSKRWASGGSYEQYF. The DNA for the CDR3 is TGTGCCAGCAGCAAACGTTGGGCTAGCGGGGGTTCCTACGAGCAGTACTTC.

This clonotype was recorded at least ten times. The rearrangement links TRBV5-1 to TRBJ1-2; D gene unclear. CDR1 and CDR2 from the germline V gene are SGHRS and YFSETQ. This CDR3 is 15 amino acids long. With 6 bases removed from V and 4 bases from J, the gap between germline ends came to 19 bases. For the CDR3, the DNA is TGCGCCAGCACCCTGGGAGACTCAGGAACCTATGGCTACACCTTC. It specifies CASTLGDSGTYGYTF.

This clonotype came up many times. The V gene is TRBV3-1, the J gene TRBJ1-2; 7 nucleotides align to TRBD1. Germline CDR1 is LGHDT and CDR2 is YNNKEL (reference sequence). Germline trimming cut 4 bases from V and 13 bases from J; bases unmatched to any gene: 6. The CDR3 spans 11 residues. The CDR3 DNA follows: TGTGCCAGCAGCCTCCGACAGGGTTTCACCTTC. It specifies CASSLRQGFTF.

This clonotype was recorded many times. The CDR3 nucleotides are TGTGCCAGCAGCCAAGGAGATTCACCCCTCCACTTT. Translation gives CASSQGDSPLHF. This rearrangement joins TRBV3-1 to TRBJ1-6; no definite D call. Germline values: CDR1 LGHDT, CDR2 YNNKEL (reference sequence). The ends were cut back, 1 base at V and 8 bases at J, with 3 bases in the middle. The CDR3 loop spans 12 amino acids.